A selection of T cell receptor beta chains follows, all from one sample in a study of blood T cell repertoires in COVID-19. The assay was immunoSEQ multiplex PCR, and TCRdb's table has in-frame clones only and misses some. The table lists 200,000 or so clones, around 87% of them singletons. Material: peripheral blood. The receptors were sampled from a man between 60 and 70 years old with acute or convalescent COVID-19. Each CDR3 is given with its conserved first and last residue. A D gene is named only where the DNA matches it firmly. Clone size appears in some rows only: once, few, many, or a class for an expanded clone.

>.|TRBV19|TRBJ1-5|.
TGTGCCAGTAGCCCGGGGTATAATCAGCCCCAGCATTTT
CASSPGYNQPQHF
>.|TRBV6-4|TRBJ2-2|.
TGTGCCAGCAGTGTTATCTCCGGGGGTAGGACCGGGGAGCTGTTTTTT
CASSVISGGRTGELFF
>TRBD1|TRBV4-2|TRBJ2-2|.
TGTGCCAGCAGCCAAGATAAGAGACAGGGGATCGGCACCGGGGAGCTGTTTTTT
CASSQDKRQGIGTGELFF
>.|TRBV18|TRBJ2-3|.
TGTGCCAGCTCACCTCTTAGAGCAGGGTCAAGCACAGATACGCAGTATTTT
CASSPLRAGSSTDTQYF
>TRBD2|TRBV4-3|TRBJ2-3|.
TGCGCCAGCAGCCTGAGCGGGGGGGCAGACGATACGCAGTATTTT
CASSLSGGADDTQYF
>.|TRBV29-1|TRBJ2-7|.
TGCAGCGTTGGTGCGGGAAACTACGAGCAGTACTTC
CSVGAGNYEQYF
>TRBD1|TRBV6-2/TRBV6-3|TRBJ1-6|.
TGTGCCAGCAGTTTGGGCATGCAGGGGGTTTCACCCCTCCACTTT
CASSLGMQGVSPLHF
>TRBD1|TRBV5-3|TRBJ1-4|once
TGTGCCAGAAGCCTGGGGGCAGGGGGCGCAACGGATGAAAAACTGTTTTTT
CARSLGAGGATDEKLFF
>TRBD2|TRBV9|TRBJ2-1|.
TGTGCCGGAACGGGGACTAACGGCAATGAGCAGTTCTTC
CAGTGTNGNEQFF
>TRBD2|TRBV3-1/TRBV3-2|TRBJ2-3|.
TGTGCCAGCAGCCAAGGGAGCGGGAGGAAAAGCACAGATACGCAGTATTTT
CASSQGSGRKSTDTQYF